This T cell receptor (beta chain) was found in a study of blood T cell repertoires in COVID-19. Study summary: Sites in the United States, Italy and Spain provided acute and convalescent COVID-19 samples.

Recovery meant two consecutive negative NP/OP PCR tests, professional clearance, or resolved symptoms. In the study's own analysis: Amplification of reference gene primers was used by the study to estimate nucleated cell counts. Here immunoSEQ multiplex PCR was the method, and the copy in TCRdb shows in-frame clones only, minus some. That table supplies the V and J calls and clone size; D and trimming were determined from the DNA. The sample holds around 170,000 clones, about 90% seen once. Germline-derived CDR1 and CDR2 are MDHEN and SYDVKM. Trimming cost V 6 bases and J 9 bases; bases outside gene matches: 9. This CDR3 is 13 amino acids long.

The rearrangement uses TRBV28 and TRBJ1-1; 8 bases are a match to TRBD1. The sequence came from a woman aged 18-29 years who had recovered from COVID-19. Sequences were obtained from PBMCs or T cells enriched from blood (not recorded which). The CDR3, as DNA: TGTGCCAGCAGGGAAACAGGGGGTAGGAAAGCTTTCTTT. Encoded protein: CASRETGGRKAFF. The full variable domain, completed using reference TRBV28 and TRBJ1-1, is DVKVTQSSRYLVKRTGEKVFLECVQDMDHENMFWYRQDPGLGLRLIYFSYDVKMKEKGDIPEGYSVSREKKERFSLILESASTNQTSMYLCASRETGGRKAFFGQGTRLTVV.